The source of this T cell receptor (beta chain) is a study of T cell repertoires in Merkel cell carcinoma (dated by TCRdb to 2018 to 2020). In the study overall: Patients who had received intralesional immunotherapy or systemic immune checkpoint blockade prior to the biopsy were excluded. A diagnosis of MCPyV-positive Merkel cell carcinoma and successful in vitro expansion of tumor-infiltrating lymphocytes were required for inclusion. Tetramer sorting, cloning and paired TCR sequencing of expanded tumor-infiltrating lymphocytes were first used to define MCPyV-specific clonotypes.

CDR1 LGHDT and CDR2 YNNKEL are derived from the germline V gene (reference sequence). V lost 7 bases and J lost 2 bases, and the count of bases not matched to a germline gene is 9. The CDR3 goes from the cysteine to the phenylalanine over 16 residues. Only the CDR3 region is kept as DNA, spanning 48 bases read in frame from base 1. The immunoSEQ assay was used for TRB CDR3 sequencing and data processing of tumor genomic DNA. TCRdb limited this immuneACCESS table to in-frame rearrangements with V and J called. A share of clones is missing; checked studies link under half to unresolved V genes, and the rest is unexplained. For this sample there are 15,000 or so clones; roughly four fifths appear just once. The ten most abundant clones make up roughly 18% of the sample. On this clone itself: Its antigen is unknown. No per-base quality is available; no much larger clone lies one base away.

Study subjects had biopsy-confirmed Merkel cell carcinoma that was MCPyV-positive, and every subject had positive serum antibodies to T-antigen. Genomic DNA was extracted from a handful of adjacent 10-micron frozen tumor sections without cell sorting or culture. Roughly 5 x 5 x 5 mm of tumor biopsy tissue was frozen in optimal cutting temperature compound. In the frozen biopsy, scout sections stained with hematoxylin and eosin confirmed plenty of Merkel cell carcinoma along with infiltrating cells. The research as a whole found: The study did not examine normal tissue biopsies.

The chain is encoded by TRBV3-1 (or the pseudogene TRBV3-2) joined to TRBJ2-5; TRBD2 matches 11 bases in the middle. Sequenced sample: tumor tissue. This clonotype was obtained from an adult with Merkel cell carcinoma. The DNA sequence reads TGTGCCAGCACCCTGATTAGCGGGGGGGGACAAGAGACCCAGTACTTC. Its amino acids are CASTLISGGGQETQYF.